These T cell receptor beta chains were read from a single sample in a study of shared T cell receptors in the human thymus. Assay: immunoSEQ multiplex PCR; the TCRdb copy retains only in-frame clones and omits some. In the table there are some 700,000 clones, around 85% of which are singletons. A further study also used this sample, focusing on human thymus T cells.

Sequenced material: thymocytes. These receptors were collected from a girl under three years old with a congenital heart defect. Both conserved end residues are part of each CDR3. A D gene is named only where the DNA matches it firmly. The size field is filled for only some rows; it gives once, few, many or a size class.

clone_size: NA
d_call: TRBD2
j_call: TRBJ2-1
v_call: TRBV10-2
cdr3_length: 21
cdr3_nt: TGCGCCAGCAGTGAGCCTGGACTAGCGGGGGGCCGACCCTTTTCCTACAATGAGCAGTTCTTC
cdr3_aa: CASSEPGLAGGRPFSYNEQFF

clone_size: NA
d_call: NA
j_call: TRBJ2-1
v_call: TRBV14
cdr3_length: 16
cdr3_nt: TGTGCCAGCAGCCGGTCAGGGGAGGGCGAAATCAATGAGCAGTTCTTC
cdr3_aa: CASSRSGEGEINEQFF

clone_size: NA
d_call: NA
j_call: TRBJ1-2
v_call: TRBV7-4
cdr3_length: 14
cdr3_nt: TGTGCCAGCAGCCCCTGGGGGCAGGGTCATGGCTACACCTTC
cdr3_aa: CASSPWGQGHGYTF

clone_size: once
d_call: TRBD1
j_call: TRBJ2-7
v_call: TRBV4-3
cdr3_length: 14
cdr3_nt: TGCGCCAGCAGCCTCTCACAGGGGGTCTACGAGCAGTACTTC
cdr3_aa: CASSLSQGVYEQYF

clone_size: NA
d_call: TRBD1
j_call: TRBJ1-1
v_call: TRBV6-1
cdr3_length: 15
cdr3_nt: TGTGCCAGCAGTCCTAGACAGGGGTTGGACACTGAAGCTTTCTTT
cdr3_aa: CASSPRQGLDTEAFF

clone_size: NA
d_call: TRBD2
j_call: TRBJ2-5
v_call: TRBV5-1
cdr3_length: 17
cdr3_nt: TGCGCCAGCAGCTTGGAACTAGCGGGGGGGCTAAGGGAGACCCAGTACTTC
cdr3_aa: CASSLELAGGLRETQYF

clone_size: NA
d_call: NA
j_call: TRBJ1-1
v_call: TRBV30
cdr3_length: 15
cdr3_nt: TGTGCCTGGAGTGTACAGACGCAGGGAGGAACTGAAGCTTTCTTT
cdr3_aa: CAWSVQTQGGTEAFF

clone_size: NA
d_call: TRBD1
j_call: TRBJ2-2
v_call: TRBV7-3
cdr3_length: 16
cdr3_nt: TGTGCCAGCAGCCCCCCGACAGGGCCCAACACCGGGGAGCTGTTTTTT
cdr3_aa: CASSPPTGPNTGELFF

clone_size: few
d_call: TRBD1
j_call: TRBJ1-6
v_call: TRBV2
cdr3_length: 20
cdr3_nt: TGTGCCAGCAGTGAAGGGACCTCGGACAGGAATCGACCTAATAATTCACCCCTCCACTTT
cdr3_aa: CASSEGTSDRNRPNNSPLHF

clone_size: NA
d_call: TRBD1
j_call: TRBJ1-2
v_call: TRBV2
cdr3_length: 16
cdr3_nt: TGTGCCAGCATTTTCGGGACAGGGGGTGAAAACGATGGCTACACCTTC
cdr3_aa: CASIFGTGGENDGYTF

clone_size: NA
d_call: TRBD1
j_call: TRBJ2-7
v_call: TRBV6-1
cdr3_length: 17
cdr3_nt: TGTGCCAGCAGTGGCAGGGAGGGACAGGGGGAACCCTACGAGCAGTACTTC
cdr3_aa: CASSGREGQGEPYEQYF

clone_size: NA
d_call: TRBD1
j_call: TRBJ1-2
v_call: TRBV7-3
cdr3_length: 13
cdr3_nt: TGTGCCAGCAGCTTAAGGACAGGGGCCATCTACACCTTC
cdr3_aa: CASSLRTGAIYTF

clone_size: NA
d_call: NA
j_call: TRBJ1-1
v_call: TRBV6-4
cdr3_length: 15
cdr3_nt: TGTGCCAGCAGTGTTCGCTGGGGGGGGGACACTGAAGCTTTCTTT
cdr3_aa: CASSVRWGGDTEAFF

clone_size: NA
d_call: NA
j_call: TRBJ1-1
v_call: TRBV14
cdr3_length: 14
cdr3_nt: TGTGCCAGCAGCCAAGGGCAGGGCAACACTGAAGCTTTCTTT
cdr3_aa: CASSQGQGNTEAFF

clone_size: NA
d_call: NA
j_call: TRBJ1-6
v_call: TRBV5-4
cdr3_length: 15
cdr3_nt: TGTGCCAGCAGCTTCGGGAGCTCCTATAATTCACCCCTCCACTTT
cdr3_aa: CASSFGSSYNSPLHF

clone_size: NA
d_call: NA
j_call: TRBJ1-1
v_call: TRBV11-2
cdr3_length: 15
cdr3_nt: TGTGCCAGCAGCTCGCCCATTCTACAGGGTACTGAAGCTTTCTTT
cdr3_aa: CASSSPILQGTEAFF

clone_size: NA
d_call: TRBD1
j_call: TRBJ2-7
v_call: TRBV5-8
cdr3_length: 15
cdr3_nt: TGTGCCAGCAGCCGGAGGACAGGGATTGAGAACGAGCAGTACTTC
cdr3_aa: CASSRRTGIENEQYF

clone_size: NA
d_call: TRBD2
j_call: TRBJ2-5
v_call: TRBV27
cdr3_length: 20
cdr3_nt: TGTGCCAGCAGTTTGGGAAGGGAGGGACTAGCGGGGGGGCCGGGAGAGACCCAGTACTTC
cdr3_aa: CASSLGREGLAGGPGETQYF

clone_size: few
d_call: NA
j_call: TRBJ2-7
v_call: TRBV6-5
cdr3_length: 14
cdr3_nt: TGTGCCAGCAGTTCCCCCTGGGCAGACTACGAGCAGTACTTC
cdr3_aa: CASSSPWADYEQYF

clone_size: NA
d_call: NA
j_call: TRBJ1-3
v_call: TRBV19
cdr3_length: 14
cdr3_nt: TGTGCCAGTAGTCACAGGTACTCTGGAAACACCATATATTTT
cdr3_aa: CASSHRYSGNTIYF

clone_size: NA
d_call: NA
j_call: TRBJ1-2
v_call: TRBV9
cdr3_length: 16
cdr3_nt: TGTGCCAGCAGCGAGGAGGGCGCCAGTCCTTCTATGGACTACACCTTC
cdr3_aa: CASSEEGASPSMDYTF

clone_size: once
d_call: TRBD1
j_call: TRBJ1-2
v_call: TRBV4-2
cdr3_length: 17
cdr3_nt: TGTGCCAGCAGCCAACAAATTACCGGGACAGCCGGCTATGGCTACACCTTC
cdr3_aa: CASSQQITGTAGYGYTF

clone_size: once
d_call: NA
j_call: TRBJ1-2
v_call: TRBV7-9
cdr3_length: 14
cdr3_nt: TGTGCCAGCAGCCCCTCCCGGGGTAACTATGGCTACACCTTC
cdr3_aa: CASSPSRGNYGYTF

clone_size: NA
d_call: TRBD1
j_call: TRBJ1-1
v_call: TRBV5-6
cdr3_length: 17
cdr3_nt: TGTGCCAGCACCGCACCTGGGGGGACAGACGAGAACACTGAAGCTTTCTTT
cdr3_aa: CASTAPGGTDENTEAFF

clone_size: NA
d_call: TRBD1
j_call: TRBJ1-2
v_call: TRBV5-6
cdr3_length: 15
cdr3_nt: TGTGCCAGCAGCTTGGGGACAGGGCGCGACTATGGCTACACCTTC
cdr3_aa: CASSLGTGRDYGYTF

clone_size: NA
d_call: NA
j_call: TRBJ2-1
v_call: TRBV5-4
cdr3_length: 16
cdr3_nt: TGTGCCAGCAGCTTTGCCCCGGAGAGAAAGAAGGATGAGCAGTTCTTC
cdr3_aa: CASSFAPERKKDEQFF

clone_size: NA
d_call: NA
j_call: TRBJ1-1
v_call: TRBV2
cdr3_length: 12
cdr3_nt: TGTGCCAGCAGTGGGTACAGGGCCGAAGCTTTCTTT
cdr3_aa: CASSGYRAEAFF

clone_size: NA
d_call: NA
j_call: TRBJ2-7
v_call: TRBV11-2
cdr3_length: 15
cdr3_nt: TGTGCCAGCAGCAGGGTTCACCAGGGAGGATTTGAGCAGTACTTC
cdr3_aa: CASSRVHQGGFEQYF

clone_size: once
d_call: TRBD1
j_call: TRBJ2-7
v_call: TRBV27
cdr3_length: 14
cdr3_nt: TGTGCCAGCAGTCTTCGACAGGGCGGCTACGAGCAGTACTTC
cdr3_aa: CASSLRQGGYEQYF

clone_size: NA
d_call: NA
j_call: TRBJ1-6
v_call: TRBV4-1
cdr3_length: 13
cdr3_nt: TGCGCCAGCAGCCAAGCCCCCAGATCACCCCTCCACTTT
cdr3_aa: CASSQAPRSPLHF

clone_size: NA
d_call: TRBD2
j_call: TRBJ2-3
v_call: TRBV28
cdr3_length: 15
cdr3_nt: TGTGCCAGCAGCATTATAGCGGGGGACACAGATACGCAGTATTTT
cdr3_aa: CASSIIAGDTDTQYF

clone_size: NA
d_call: NA
j_call: TRBJ1-1
v_call: TRBV4-1
cdr3_length: 16
cdr3_nt: TGCGCCAGCAGCCAAGATCGCCGGGACAATAATGAGGAAGCTTTCTTT
cdr3_aa: CASSQDRRDNNEEAFF

clone_size: NA
d_call: NA
j_call: TRBJ1-1
v_call: TRBV7-3
cdr3_length: 13
cdr3_nt: TGTGCCAGCAGTTCAGGACAGAACACTGAAGCTTTCTTT
cdr3_aa: CASSSGQNTEAFF

clone_size: NA
d_call: NA
j_call: TRBJ1-4
v_call: TRBV7-8
cdr3_length: 18
cdr3_nt: TGTGCCAGCACCGGCAGAAGCCGCCGGGAGGACACTAATGAAAAACTGTTTTTT
cdr3_aa: CASTGRSRREDTNEKLFF

clone_size: NA
d_call: TRBD1
j_call: TRBJ2-7
v_call: TRBV4-1
cdr3_length: 16
cdr3_nt: TGCGCCAGCAGCCAAAATACCGGGACAGAGCCTTACGAGCAGTACTTC
cdr3_aa: CASSQNTGTEPYEQYF

clone_size: NA
d_call: NA
j_call: TRBJ2-2
v_call: TRBV7-6
cdr3_length: 15
cdr3_nt: TGTGCCAGCAGCTTAAAGGGGGAGGGGACCGGGGAGCTGTTTTTT
cdr3_aa: CASSLKGEGTGELFF

clone_size: NA
d_call: TRBD1
j_call: TRBJ2-3
v_call: TRBV7-9
cdr3_length: 17
cdr3_nt: TGTGCCAGCAGCGCAACTCCTACAGGGGGCTGCACAGATACGCAGTATTTT
cdr3_aa: CASSATPTGGCTDTQYF

clone_size: NA
d_call: NA
j_call: TRBJ1-1
v_call: TRBV7-2
cdr3_length: 15
cdr3_nt: TGTGCCAGCAGCTTATTGGTTAATGAGACACCGTCGGCTTTCTTT
cdr3_aa: CASSLLVNETPSAFF

clone_size: few
d_call: TRBD1
j_call: TRBJ1-3
v_call: TRBV5-1
cdr3_length: 13
cdr3_nt: TGCGCCAGCAGCGGGACAGCTGGAAACACCATATATTTT
cdr3_aa: CASSGTAGNTIYF

clone_size: NA
d_call: TRBD1
j_call: TRBJ2-5
v_call: TRBV7-2
cdr3_length: 18
cdr3_nt: TGTGCCAGCAGCTCACGAAACCACGGGACAGGGGTGCAAGAGACCCAGTACTTC
cdr3_aa: CASSSRNHGTGVQETQYF

clone_size: few
d_call: NA
j_call: TRBJ1-5
v_call: TRBV10-3
cdr3_length: 13
cdr3_nt: TGTGCCATCAGTGAGTCGGGCGCGCAGCCCCAGCATTTT
cdr3_aa: CAISESGAQPQHF

clone_size: NA
d_call: NA
j_call: TRBJ1-2
v_call: TRBV15
cdr3_length: 16
cdr3_nt: TGTGCCACCAGCAGAGGAGTACAGGCCCAACCTGGGGGCTACACCTTC
cdr3_aa: CATSRGVQAQPGGYTF

clone_size: few
d_call: NA
j_call: TRBJ2-2
v_call: TRBV27
cdr3_length: 16
cdr3_nt: TGTGCCAGCAGTTCTCCGGGAACTCAGGGGCCCGGGGAGCTGTTTTTT
cdr3_aa: CASSSPGTQGPGELFF

clone_size: NA
d_call: NA
j_call: TRBJ1-1
v_call: TRBV29-1
cdr3_length: 12
cdr3_nt: TGCAGCTCCAGACACTGGAACACTGAAGCTTTCTTT
cdr3_aa: CSSRHWNTEAFF

clone_size: NA
d_call: NA
j_call: TRBJ2-7
v_call: TRBV2
cdr3_length: 12
cdr3_nt: TGTGCCAGCTTGTCCGGACAGTCTCAGCAGTACTTC
cdr3_aa: CASLSGQSQQYF

clone_size: NA
d_call: NA
j_call: TRBJ1-2
v_call: TRBV9
cdr3_length: 16
cdr3_nt: TGTGCCAGCAGCGTCGGGGGAATGAGGGATGACTATGGCTACACCTTC
cdr3_aa: CASSVGGMRDDYGYTF

clone_size: NA
d_call: NA
j_call: TRBJ1-1
v_call: TRBV7-2
cdr3_length: 14
cdr3_nt: TGTGCCAGCAGCTCTGGGGGCGTCGGCACTGAAGCTTTCTTT
cdr3_aa: CASSSGGVGTEAFF

clone_size: NA
d_call: NA
j_call: TRBJ2-2
v_call: TRBV29-1
cdr3_length: 15
cdr3_nt: TGCAGCGTTGTGGGGGGGGCATCTTACACCGGGGAGCTGTTTTTT
cdr3_aa: CSVVGGASYTGELFF

clone_size: once
d_call: NA
j_call: TRBJ2-4
v_call: TRBV6-1
cdr3_length: 12
cdr3_nt: TGTGCCACCCATCCCCTGGACAGTCTCCAGTACTTC
cdr3_aa: CATHPLDSLQYF

clone_size: NA
d_call: NA
j_call: TRBJ1-1
v_call: TRBV20-1
cdr3_length: 10
cdr3_nt: TGCAGTGCCAAGAACACTGAAGCTTTCTTT
cdr3_aa: CSAKNTEAFF

clone_size: NA
d_call: NA
j_call: TRBJ1-5
v_call: TRBV7-6
cdr3_length: 13
cdr3_nt: TGTGCCAGCAGCTCAGCTTGCGGCCAGCCCCAGCATTTT
cdr3_aa: CASSSACGQPQHF

clone_size: NA
d_call: NA
j_call: TRBJ1-2
v_call: TRBV5-4
cdr3_length: 11
cdr3_nt: TGTGCCAGCAGCACAAACTATGGCTACACCTTC
cdr3_aa: CASSTNYGYTF